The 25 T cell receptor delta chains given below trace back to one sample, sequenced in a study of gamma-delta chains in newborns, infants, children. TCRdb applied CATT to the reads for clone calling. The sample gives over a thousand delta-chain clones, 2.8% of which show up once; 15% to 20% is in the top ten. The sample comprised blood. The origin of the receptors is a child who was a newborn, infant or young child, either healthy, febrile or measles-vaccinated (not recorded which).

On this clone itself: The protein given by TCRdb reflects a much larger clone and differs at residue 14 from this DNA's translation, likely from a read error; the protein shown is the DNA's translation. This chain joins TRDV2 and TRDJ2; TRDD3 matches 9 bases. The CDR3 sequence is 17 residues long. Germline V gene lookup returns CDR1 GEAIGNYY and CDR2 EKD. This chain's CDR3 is CACDPLGESSLTARLFF. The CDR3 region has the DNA TGTGCCTGTGACCCACTGGGGGAATCCTCTTTGACAGCACGACTCTTCTTT.

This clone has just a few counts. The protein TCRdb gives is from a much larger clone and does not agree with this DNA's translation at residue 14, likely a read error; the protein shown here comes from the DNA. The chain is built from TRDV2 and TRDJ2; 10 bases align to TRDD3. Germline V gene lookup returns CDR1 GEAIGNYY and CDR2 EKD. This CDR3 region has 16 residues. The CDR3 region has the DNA TGTGCCTGTGACACCGTGGGGGATACTTTGACAGCACAACCCTTCTTT. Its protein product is CACDTVGDTLTAQPFF.

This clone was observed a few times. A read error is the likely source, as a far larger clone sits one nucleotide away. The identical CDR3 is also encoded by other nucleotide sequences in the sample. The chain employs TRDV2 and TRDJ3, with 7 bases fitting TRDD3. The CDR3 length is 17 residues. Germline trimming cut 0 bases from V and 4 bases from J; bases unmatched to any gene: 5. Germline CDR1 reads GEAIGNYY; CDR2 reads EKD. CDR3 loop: CACDTWGSSWDTRQMFF. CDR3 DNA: TGTGCCTGTGACACCTGGGGGAGCTCTTGGGACACCCGACAGATGTTTTTC.

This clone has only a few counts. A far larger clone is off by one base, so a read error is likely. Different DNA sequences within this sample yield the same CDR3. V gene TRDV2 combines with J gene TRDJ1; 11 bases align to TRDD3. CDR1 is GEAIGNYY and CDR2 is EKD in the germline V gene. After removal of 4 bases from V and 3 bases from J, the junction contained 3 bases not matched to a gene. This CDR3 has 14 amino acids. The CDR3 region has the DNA TGTGCCTGTGATACCTGGGGGATACCCGATAAACTCATCTTT. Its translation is CACDTWGIPDKLIF.

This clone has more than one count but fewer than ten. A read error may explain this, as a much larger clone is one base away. CDR3 residues: CACDHVGGPSSWDTRQTFF. CDR3 coding DNA: TGTGCCTGTGATCATGTGGGGGGCCCGAGCTCCTGGGACACCCGACAGACGTTTTTC. The V and J genes are TRDV2 and TRDJ3, with a tentative D call TRDD3 (6 bases). The CDR3 sequence is 19 residues long. The germline CDR1 and CDR2 sequences are GEAIGNYY and EKD.

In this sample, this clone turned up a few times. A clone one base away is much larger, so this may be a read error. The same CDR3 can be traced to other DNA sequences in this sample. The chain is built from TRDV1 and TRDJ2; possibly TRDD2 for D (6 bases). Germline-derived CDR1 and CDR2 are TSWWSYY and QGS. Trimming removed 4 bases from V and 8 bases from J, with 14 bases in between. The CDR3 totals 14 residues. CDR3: CALGGRPSTAQLFF. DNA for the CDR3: TGTGCTCTTGGGGGGCGGCCTTCCACGGCACAACTCTTCTTT.

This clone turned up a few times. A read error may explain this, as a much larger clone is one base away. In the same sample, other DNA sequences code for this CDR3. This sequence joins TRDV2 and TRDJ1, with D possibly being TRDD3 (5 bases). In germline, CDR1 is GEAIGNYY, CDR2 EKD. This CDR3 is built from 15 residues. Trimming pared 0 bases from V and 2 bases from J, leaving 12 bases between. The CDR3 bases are TGTGCCTGTGACACCGTTCCGGGGGGGACCGATAAACTCATCTTT. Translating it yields CACDTVPGGTDKLIF.

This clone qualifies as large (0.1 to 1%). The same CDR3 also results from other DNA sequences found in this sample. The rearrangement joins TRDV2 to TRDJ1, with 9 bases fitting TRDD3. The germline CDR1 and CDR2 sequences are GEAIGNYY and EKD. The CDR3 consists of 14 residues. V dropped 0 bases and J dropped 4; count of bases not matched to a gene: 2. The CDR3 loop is CACDTLLGDDKLIF. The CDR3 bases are TGTGCCTGTGACACCCTACTGGGGGACGATAAACTCATCTTT.

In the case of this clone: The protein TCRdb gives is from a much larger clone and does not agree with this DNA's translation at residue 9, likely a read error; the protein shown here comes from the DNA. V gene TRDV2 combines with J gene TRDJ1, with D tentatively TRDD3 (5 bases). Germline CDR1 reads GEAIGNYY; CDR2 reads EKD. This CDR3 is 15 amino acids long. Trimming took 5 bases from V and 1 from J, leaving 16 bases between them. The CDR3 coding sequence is TGTGCCTGTGGCACTCTGGGCCCGAGCACCGATAAACTCATCTTT. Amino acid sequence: CACGTLGPSTDKLIF.

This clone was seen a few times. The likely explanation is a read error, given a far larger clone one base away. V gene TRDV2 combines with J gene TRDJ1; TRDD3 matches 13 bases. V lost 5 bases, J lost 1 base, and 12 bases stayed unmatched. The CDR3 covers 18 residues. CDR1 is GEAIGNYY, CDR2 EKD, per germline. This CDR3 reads CACGSLGTGGYVTDKLIF. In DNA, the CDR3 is TGTGCCTGTGGGTCCCTCGGTACTGGGGGATACGTCACCGATAAACTCATCTTT.

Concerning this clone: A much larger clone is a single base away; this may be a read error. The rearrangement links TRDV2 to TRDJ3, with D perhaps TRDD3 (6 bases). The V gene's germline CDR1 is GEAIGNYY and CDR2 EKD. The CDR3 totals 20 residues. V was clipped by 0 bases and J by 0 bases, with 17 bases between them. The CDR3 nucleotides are TGTGCCTGTGACACCATAGCCTCGGGGATCGGCTCCTGGGACACCCGACAGATGTTTTTC. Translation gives CACDTIASGIGSWDTRQMFF.

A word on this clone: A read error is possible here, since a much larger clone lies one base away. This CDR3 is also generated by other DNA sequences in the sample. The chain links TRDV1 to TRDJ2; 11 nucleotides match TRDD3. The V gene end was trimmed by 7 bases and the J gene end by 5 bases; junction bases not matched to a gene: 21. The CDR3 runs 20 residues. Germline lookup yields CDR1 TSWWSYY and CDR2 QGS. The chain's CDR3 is CALVGSSYWGIYLFTAQLFF. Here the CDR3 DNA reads TGTGCTCTTGTGGGGTCTTCCTACTGGGGGATATACCTTTTTACAGCACAACTCTTCTTT.

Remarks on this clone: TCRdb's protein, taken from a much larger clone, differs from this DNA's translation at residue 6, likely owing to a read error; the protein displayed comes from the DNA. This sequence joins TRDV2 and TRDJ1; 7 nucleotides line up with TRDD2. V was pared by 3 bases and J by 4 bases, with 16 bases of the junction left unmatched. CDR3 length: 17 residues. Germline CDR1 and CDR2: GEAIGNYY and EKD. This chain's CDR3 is CACDSVPTVRKGDKLIF. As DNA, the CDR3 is TGTGCCTGTGACTCAGTTCCTACTGTACGAAAAGGCGATAAACTCATCTTT.

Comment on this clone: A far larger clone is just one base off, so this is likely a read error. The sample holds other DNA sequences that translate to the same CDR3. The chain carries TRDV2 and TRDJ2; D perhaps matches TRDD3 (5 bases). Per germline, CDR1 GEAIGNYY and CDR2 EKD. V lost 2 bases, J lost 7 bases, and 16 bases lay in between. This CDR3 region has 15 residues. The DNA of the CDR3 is TGTGCCTGTGACAGCGCGGGGACCGCTAGAGCACAACTCTTCTTT. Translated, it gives CACDSAGTARAQLFF.

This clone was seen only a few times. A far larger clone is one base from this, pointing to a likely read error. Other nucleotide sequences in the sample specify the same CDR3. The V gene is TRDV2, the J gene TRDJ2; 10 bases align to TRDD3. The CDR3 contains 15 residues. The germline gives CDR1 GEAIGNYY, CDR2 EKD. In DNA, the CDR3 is TGTGCTTGTGACACCGTGGGGGATACGACAGCACAACTCTTCTTT. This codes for CACDTVGDTTAQLFF.

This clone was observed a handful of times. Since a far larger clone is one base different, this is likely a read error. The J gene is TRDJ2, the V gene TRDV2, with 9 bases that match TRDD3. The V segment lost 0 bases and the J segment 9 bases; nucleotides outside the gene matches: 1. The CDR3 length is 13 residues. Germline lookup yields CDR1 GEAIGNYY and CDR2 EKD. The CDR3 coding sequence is TGTGCCTGTGACACCTGGGGGATAACACAACTCTTCTTT. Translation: CACDTWGITQLFF.

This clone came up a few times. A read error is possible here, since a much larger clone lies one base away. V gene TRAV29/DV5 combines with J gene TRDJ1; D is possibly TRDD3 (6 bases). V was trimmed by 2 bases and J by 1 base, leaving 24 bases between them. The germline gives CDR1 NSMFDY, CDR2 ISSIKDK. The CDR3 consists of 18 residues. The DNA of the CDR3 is TGTGCAGCAAGGACTTCGTTTGGGAGATACGGGGCCACCGATAAACTCATCTTT. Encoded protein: CAARTSFGRYGATDKLIF.

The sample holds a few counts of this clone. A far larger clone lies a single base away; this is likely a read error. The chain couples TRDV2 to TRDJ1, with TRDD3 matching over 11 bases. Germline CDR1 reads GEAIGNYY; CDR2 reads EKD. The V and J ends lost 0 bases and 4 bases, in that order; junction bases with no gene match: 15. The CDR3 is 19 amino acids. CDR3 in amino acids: CACDTVRSGGYPDIDKLIF. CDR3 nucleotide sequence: TGTGCCTGTGACACCGTAAGATCTGGGGGATACCCTGACATCGATAAACTCATCTTT.

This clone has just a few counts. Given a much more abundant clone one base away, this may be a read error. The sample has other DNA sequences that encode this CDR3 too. Written as DNA, the CDR3 is TGTGCCTGTGACATACTGGGGGATCCTTTGACAGCGCAACCCTTCTTT. Its protein product is CACDILGDPLTAQPFF. V and J are TRDV2 and TRDJ2, with TRDD3 identical over 10 bases. The CDR3 covers 16 residues. Germline CDR1 GEAIGNYY, CDR2 EKD.

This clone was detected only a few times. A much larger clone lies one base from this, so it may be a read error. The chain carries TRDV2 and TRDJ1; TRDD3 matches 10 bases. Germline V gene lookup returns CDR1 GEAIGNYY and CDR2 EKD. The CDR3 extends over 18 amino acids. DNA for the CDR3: TGTTCCTGTGAGTCCCTCGGTACTGGGGGATGTGTCACCGATAAACTCATCTTT. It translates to CSCESLGTGGCVTDKLIF.

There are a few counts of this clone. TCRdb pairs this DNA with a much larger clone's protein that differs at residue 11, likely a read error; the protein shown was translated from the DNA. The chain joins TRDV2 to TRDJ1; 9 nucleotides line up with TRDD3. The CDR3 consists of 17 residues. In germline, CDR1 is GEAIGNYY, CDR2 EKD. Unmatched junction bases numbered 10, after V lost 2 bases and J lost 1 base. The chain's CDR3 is CACDSLTGGRGTDKLIF. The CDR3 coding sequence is TGTGCCTGTGACAGCCTTACTGGGGGACGAGGCACCGATAAACTCATCTTT.

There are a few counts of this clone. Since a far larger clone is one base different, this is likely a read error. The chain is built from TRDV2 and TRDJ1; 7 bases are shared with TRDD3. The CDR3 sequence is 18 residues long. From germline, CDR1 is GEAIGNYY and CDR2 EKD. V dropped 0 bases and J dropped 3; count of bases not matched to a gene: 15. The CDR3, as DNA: TGTGCCTGTGACACCGTGGGCCGGGGGATCGAGTACGCCGATAAACTCATCTTT. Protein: CACDTVGRGIEYADKLIF.

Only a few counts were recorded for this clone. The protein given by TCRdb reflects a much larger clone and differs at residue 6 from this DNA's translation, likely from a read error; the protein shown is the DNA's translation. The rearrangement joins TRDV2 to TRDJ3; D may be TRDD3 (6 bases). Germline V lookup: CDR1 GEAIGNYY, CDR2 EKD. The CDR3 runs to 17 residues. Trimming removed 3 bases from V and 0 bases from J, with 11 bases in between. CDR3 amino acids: CACDYRGSSWDTRQMFF. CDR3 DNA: TGTGCCTGTGACTACCGGGGGAGCTCCTGGGACACCCGACAGATGTTTTTC.

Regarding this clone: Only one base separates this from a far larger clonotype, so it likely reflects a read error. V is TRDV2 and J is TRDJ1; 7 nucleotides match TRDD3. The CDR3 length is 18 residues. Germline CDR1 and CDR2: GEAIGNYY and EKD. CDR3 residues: CACDTVGRGIEYTNKLIF. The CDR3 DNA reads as TGTGCCTGTGACACCGTGGGCCGGGGGATCGAGTACACCAATAAACTCATCTTT.

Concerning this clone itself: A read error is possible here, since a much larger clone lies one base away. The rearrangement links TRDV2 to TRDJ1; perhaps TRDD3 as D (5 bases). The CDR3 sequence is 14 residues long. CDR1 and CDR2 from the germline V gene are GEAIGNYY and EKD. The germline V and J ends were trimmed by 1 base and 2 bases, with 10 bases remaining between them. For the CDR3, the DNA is TGTGCCTGTGACACGGTGTGGGATACCGATAAACTCATCTTT. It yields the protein CACDTVWDTDKLIF.